The entry below gives a single T cell receptor (beta chain) sequence along with its context. Antigen unknown. This sample was taken from a study of tumour-infiltrating T cells in Burkitt lymphoma. About the research overall: The Burkitt lymphoma cohort spanned all epidemiological subtypes. Overall and progression-free survival were predicted by productive clonality. Regarding the study as a whole: Several public clonotypes were shared across many Burkitt lymphoma patients.

Assay: immunoSEQ multiplex PCR; the TCRdb copy retains only in-frame clones and omits some. Here the sample spans 45,000 to 60,000 clones, less than 40% being singletons. CDR1 and CDR2 (germline): KGHSH, LQKENI. The CDR3 consists of 12 residues. The V end lost 3 bases, the J end lost 7 bases, and 9 bases lay between the germline ends. The TCR originated in a human donor with Burkitt lymphoma. The gene calls are TRBV18 and TRBJ1-2; TRBD1 might be the D (6 bases). Sequenced sample: tumor tissue. The CDR3: CASSPATGGYTF. The CDR3 DNA is TGTGCCAGCTCACCGGCGACAGGTGGCTACACCTTC.